This T cell receptor beta chain was identified in a study of cytomegalovirus exposure and HLA in healthy donors. PCR employed 60 Vbeta and 13 Jbeta primers. The table came from immunoSEQ multiplex PCR; TCRdb's copy has only in-frame clones and leaves some out. The sample holds around 120,000 clones, around 80% seen once. This clone appeared a single time. The germline CDR1 and CDR2 sequences are MNHNY and SVGAGI (reference sequence). Trimming took 7 bases from V and 8 from J, leaving 20 bases between them. The CDR3 is 14 residues long. V and J are TRBV6-6 and TRBJ1-2; D remains ambiguous. The receptor was derived from a man aged 45-65 years in good health and CMV-seronegative. Sequencing used PBMCs. In nucleotides, the CDR3 is TGTGCCAGCACAGCACGAGTCGGCCCGGGGGGCTACACCTTC. Its translation is CASTARVGPGGYTF.